This paragraph reports one T cell receptor (beta chain). The target antigen is unknown. This record belongs to a study of blood T cells in healthy people across ages. The study, taken as a whole, reports: Age showed a roughly linear inverse relationship with TCR beta diversity per million T cells.

Every sample had a minimum of 6 million PBMCs isolated. With a J-beta primer mix and a sample-barcoded 5' primer, a second PCR ran 7 to 11 cycles. Every cDNA molecule bore a tag from a template-switch adaptor containing 12 random nucleotides. Each CDR3 protein is one row after TCRdb ran MiXCR on the 5' RACE reads. The sample has around 1.5 million distinct CDR3 sequences, around two fifths seen once; the top ten hold roughly 8.2%. This CDR3 is 14 amino acids long. V lost 6 bases to trimming and J lost 4 bases; unmatched junction nucleotides: 9. CDR1 is MNHEY, CDR2 SMNVEV, per germline (reference sequence).

Material: blood. The genes are TRBV27 and TRBJ2-7, with 7 positions matching TRBD1. This sequence was found in a woman younger than 30 in good health. DNA of the CDR3: TGTGCCAGCAGGATTACAGGGGCAGGGTACGAGCAGTACTTC. It translates to CASRITGAGYEQYF.